This is a list of T cell receptor beta chains from one sample in a study of blood T cell repertoires in COVID-19. The table came from immunoSEQ multiplex PCR; TCRdb's copy has only in-frame clones and leaves some out. This table has roughly 120,000 clones, 80% appearing once. Sequencing input: peripheral blood. The origin of the receptors is an older man with acute or convalescent COVID-19. Both conserved end residues are part of each CDR3. A D gene is named only where the DNA matches it firmly. Clone size, where shown, is once, few, many, or a class for clones that have expanded.

TRBV6-5	TRBD1	TRBJ1-1	NA	CASSYLTTGEGTEAFF	TGTGCCAGCAGTTACTTGACGACAGGGGAAGGGACTGAAGCTTTCTTT
TRBV18	NA	TRBJ2-7	NA	CASSKGTDEQYF	TGTGCCAGCTCAAAAGGGACTGACGAGCAGTACTTC
TRBV3-1/TRBV3-2	NA	TRBJ2-6	NA	CASSQDPGSGANVLTF	TGTGCCAGCAGCCAAGATCCCGGCTCTGGGGCCAACGTCCTGACTTTC
TRBV27	NA	TRBJ2-3	NA	CASSMDYPSTDTQYF	TGTGCCAGCAGTATGGACTATCCTAGCACAGATACGCAGTATTTT
TRBV21-1	NA	TRBJ1-4	once	CASKETRSNEKLFF	TGTGCCAGCAAAGAAACGAGGTCTAATGAAAAACTGTTTTTT
TRBV6-6	NA	TRBJ2-7	many	CASSLRPTGSRLYF	TGTGCCAGCAGCCTACGCCCCACAGGGTCGAGGCTGTACTTC
TRBV6-5	TRBD1	TRBJ1-4	NA	CASSRGDSYEKLFF	TGTGCCAGCAGCCGAGGGGACAGTTATGAAAAACTGTTTTTT
TRBV11-3	NA	TRBJ2-3	NA	CASSLDSGSTDTQYF	TGTGCCAGCAGCTTAGACAGCGGGAGCACAGATACGCAGTATTTT
TRBV7-2	NA	TRBJ2-7	NA	CASSFGGQLTYEQYF	TGTGCCAGCAGCTTCGGGGGACAGCTAACCTACGAGCAGTACTTC
TRBV6-5	TRBD1	TRBJ2-5	NA	CASRQGGETQYF	TGTGCCAGCCGACAGGGGGGAGAGACCCAGTACTTC
TRBV7-2	NA	TRBJ2-1	NA	CASSLVTGSYNEQFF	TGTGCCAGCAGCTTAGTGACAGGCTCCTACAATGAGCAGTTCTTC
TRBV7-8	NA	TRBJ2-3	NA	CASSLGQGYTDTQYF	TGTGCCAGCAGCTTAGGGCAGGGTTACACAGATACGCAGTATTTT
TRBV5-1	NA	TRBJ1-4	NA	CASSLMGAGNEKLFF	TGCGCCAGCAGCTTGATGGGGGCGGGTAATGAAAAACTGTTTTTT
TRBV7-3	TRBD2	TRBJ2-1	NA	CASSRRGGLAVYNEQFF	TGTGCCAGCAGCCGACGGGGAGGGTTAGCGGTATACAATGAGCAGTTCTTC
TRBV30	NA	TRBJ2-3	NA	CAWSVSFTDTQYF	TGTGCCTGGAGTGTATCCTTCACAGATACGCAGTATTTT
TRBV5-1	NA	TRBJ1-2	NA	CASSLEQADRYGYTF	TGCGCCAGCAGCTTGGAACAGGCTGACCGATATGGCTACACCTTC
TRBV4-2	NA	TRBJ2-3	once	CASSRPFSTDTQYF	TGTGCCAGCAGCCGGCCATTTAGCACAGATACGCAGTATTTT
TRBV6-5	NA	TRBJ2-1	once	CASSYSPAGWVNEQFF	TGTGCCAGCAGTTACTCTCCGGCAGGGTGGGTCAATGAGCAGTTCTTC
TRBV19	NA	TRBJ1-5	once	CASTEGSGRQPQHF	TGTGCCAGTACCGAGGGGTCCGGGAGGCAGCCCCAGCATTTT
TRBV5-5	NA	TRBJ2-1	NA	CASSWGVTYNEQFF	TGTGCCAGCAGCTGGGGGGTCACCTACAATGAGCAGTTCTTC
TRBV18	TRBD1	TRBJ1-2	NA	CASSPLTGSPGYGYTF	TGTGCCAGCTCACCGCTGACAGGGAGTCCCGGCTATGGCTACACCTTC
TRBV11-2	TRBD1	TRBJ1-2	NA	CASSLAQGEIYGYTF	TGTGCCAGCAGCTTAGCACAGGGGGAGATCTATGGCTACACCTTC
TRBV7-3	TRBD1	TRBJ1-4	once	CASSPGQGITNEKLFF	TGTGCCAGCAGCCCGGGACAGGGGATCACTAATGAAAAACTGTTTTTT
TRBV24-1	NA	TRBJ2-1	NA	CATSDRTDSYNEQFF	TGTGCCACCAGTGATCGGACTGACTCCTACAATGAGCAGTTCTTC
TRBV3-1/TRBV3-2	TRBD2	TRBJ2-2	NA	CASNREGATGELFF	TGTGCCAGCAACCGGGAGGGTGCTACCGGGGAGCTGTTTTTT
TRBV7-2	TRBD1	TRBJ2-1	NA	CASSLARQGFSYNEQFF	TGTGCCAGCAGCTTAGCCAGACAGGGATTCTCCTACAATGAGCAGTTCTTC
TRBV11-2	NA	TRBJ2-3	NA	CASSFRRWGYIDTQYF	TGTGCCAGCAGCTTTAGGAGGTGGGGATATATAGATACGCAGTATTTT
TRBV2	NA	TRBJ1-4	NA	CASGDREKLFF	TGTGCCAGCGGAGACAGGGAAAAACTGTTTTTT
TRBV6-1	NA	TRBJ1-1	NA	CASSERGKDTEAFF	TGTGCCAGCAGTGAACGAGGGAAGGACACTGAAGCTTTCTTT
TRBV6-5	NA	TRBJ1-2	NA	CASTLHRTANYGYTF	TGTGCCAGCACCTTGCACAGGACCGCTAACTATGGCTACACCTTC
TRBV28	NA	TRBJ2-5	NA	CASSRGGQETQYF	TGTGCCAGCAGTAGAGGGGGCCAAGAGACCCAGTACTTC
TRBV6-2/TRBV6-3	NA	TRBJ1-5	NA	CASSYRGDQPQHF	TGTGCCAGCAGTTACCGGGGGGATCAGCCCCAGCATTTT
TRBV7-2	TRBD2	TRBJ2-5	NA	CASSLRLGTSGEETQYF	TGTGCCAGCAGCTTAAGGCTTGGGACTAGCGGAGAAGAGACCCAGTACTTC
TRBV11-3	TRBD2	TRBJ2-2	NA	CASSLDPAGDHGELFF	TGTGCCAGCAGCTTAGATCCGGCGGGGGACCACGGGGAGCTGTTTTTT
TRBV20-1	NA	TRBJ2-7	few	CSAQVLGVQYF	TGCAGTGCTCAAGTCTTAGGGGTGCAGTACTTC
TRBV7-8	NA	TRBJ2-2	NA	CASSLQGGSGELFF	TGTGCCAGCAGCTTACAGGGGGGCTCCGGGGAGCTGTTTTTT
TRBV5-1	TRBD2	TRBJ2-1	NA	CASSSSGLAVYNEQFF	TGCGCCAGCAGCTCTTCGGGACTAGCGGTTTACAATGAGCAGTTCTTC
TRBV28	TRBD1	TRBJ2-7	NA	CASRGQLDEQYF	TGTGCCAGCAGGGGACAGCTCGACGAGCAGTACTTC
TRBV5-1	TRBD1	TRBJ2-2	NA	CASSTDRVVKGELFF	TGCGCCAGCAGCACCGACAGGGTTGTGAAGGGGGAGCTGTTTTTT
TRBV18	TRBD1	TRBJ1-2	NA	CASSSTGGGDYYGYTF	TGTGCCAGCTCATCCACAGGGGGGGGCGACTACTATGGCTACACCTTC
TRBV6-5	TRBD1	TRBJ1-1	few	CASSSNRGPRTEAFF	TGTGCCAGCAGTAGCAACAGGGGGCCGAGGACTGAAGCTTTCTTT
TRBV5-4	NA	TRBJ1-2	few	CASSLGGQGGYTF	TGTGCCAGCAGCCTAGGGGGTCAAGGTGGCTACACCTTC
TRBV27	TRBD2	TRBJ2-1	once	CATTPAGLRGLAGGNEQFF	TGTGCCACTACTCCAGCAGGCCTACGGGGACTAGCGGGGGGCAATGAGCAGTTCTTC
TRBV7-2	NA	TRBJ1-3	NA	CASSPQGAGRGNTIYF	TGTGCCAGCAGCCCCCAAGGGGCAGGTCGTGGAAACACCATATATTTT
TRBV2	TRBD1	TRBJ1-6	once	CASTFNRGGNSPLHF	TGTGCCAGCACCTTCAACAGGGGTGGAAATTCACCCCTCCACTTT
TRBV3-1/TRBV3-2	TRBD2	TRBJ2-1	NA	CASSPTSGGRNEQFF	TGTGCCAGCAGCCCGACTAGCGGGGGTCGCAATGAGCAGTTCTTC
TRBV7-8	TRBD2	TRBJ2-3	once	CASSSGQRTGLATDTQYF	TGTGCCAGCAGCTCCGGACAGAGAACGGGACTAGCCACAGATACGCAGTATTTT
TRBV19	TRBD2	TRBJ2-1	NA	CASSTGTIRHDEQFF	TGTGCCAGTAGTACCGGGACTATTCGTCATGATGAGCAGTTCTTC
TRBV2	NA	TRBJ2-3	NA	CASSGRTMQYF	TGTGCCAGCAGTGGTCGAACAATGCAGTATTTT
TRBV2	TRBD2	TRBJ2-3	NA	CASSVSGGRWYF	TGTGCCAGCAGTGTTAGCGGGGGGAGGTGGTATTTT